These T cell receptor beta chains were read from a single sample in a study of T-cell memory formation after mild COVID-19. MiXCR, applied by TCRdb to the 5' RACE reads, yields one record per CDR3 protein. The sample lists around 250,000 distinct CDR3 sequences, over 8.5% occurring once. The sequencing input was PBMCs or a T cell subset sorted from them (not recorded which). All receptors derive from a man aged 18-30 years who had mild COVID-19 (a few samples of this study predate the infection). Cell type and time point are not known. Both conserved end residues are part of each CDR3. The D gene is left open where the match is weak. Clone size is shown for a subset of rows, as once, few, many or a class of expanded clone.

v_gene	abundance	d_gene	j_gene	CDR3aa	CDR3nt
TRBV5-1	NA	NA	TRBJ1-1	CASSLSLRTEAFF	TGCGCCAGCAGCTTATCATTGCGCACTGAAGCTTTCTTT
TRBV19	once	TRBD1	TRBJ1-6	CASGDRTNSPLHF	TGTGCCAGTGGGGACAGGACCAATTCACCCCTCCACTTT
TRBV2	NA	NA	TRBJ2-7	CASSEAWGRTYEQYF	TGTGCCAGCAGTGAAGCATGGGGGAGGACCTACGAGCAGTACTTC
TRBV4-1	few	TRBD1	TRBJ2-2	CASSLLTGGDTGELFF	TGCGCCAGCAGCCTCCTGACAGGGGGCGACACCGGGGAGCTGTTTTTT
TRBV5-1	few	NA	TRBJ1-6	CASSFGKSSYNSPLHF	TGCGCCAGCAGCTTCGGGAAGAGCTCCTATAATTCACCCCTCCACTTT
TRBV4-2	NA	NA	TRBJ2-3	CASSPEFRGRGLVTQYF	TGTGCCAGCAGCCCAGAATTTAGGGGGCGGGGGCTGGTTACGCAGTATTTT
TRBV5-1	few	NA	TRBJ2-3	CASKSQGGGTDTQYF	TGCGCCAGCAAGTCTCAAGGGGGGGGCACAGATACGCAGTATTTT
TRBV5-1	few	NA	TRBJ2-3	CASSGHGGTDTQYF	TGCGCCAGCAGCGGCCATGGGGGCACAGATACGCAGTATTTT
TRBV5-1	many	NA	TRBJ1-1	CASSSSGGLRAEAFF	TGCGCCAGCAGCTCCTCCGGGGGCTTAAGGGCTGAAGCTTTCTTT
TRBV10-2	many	NA	TRBJ2-5	CASSSDSRETQYF	TGCGCCAGCAGTTCCGACAGTAGGGAGACCCAGTACTTC
TRBV6-5	many	NA	TRBJ2-3	CASGIGDRSTDTQYF	TGTGCCAGCGGTATCGGGGACCGGAGCACAGATACGCAGTATTTT
TRBV10-3	few	NA	TRBJ2-2	CAIRAGSNTGELFF	TGTGCCATCAGGGCGGGCTCGAACACCGGGGAGCTGTTTTTT
TRBV7-8	many	NA	TRBJ1-1	CASSFRTVLEAFF	TGTGCCAGCAGCTTTAGAACTGTGCTTGAAGCTTTCTTT
TRBV4-3	few	TRBD1	TRBJ2-2	CASSQDGRRGRLVGELFF	TGCGCCAGCAGCCAAGATGGACGCAGGGGGCGTCTGGTCGGGGAGCTGTTTTTT
TRBV5-1	NA	NA	TRBJ1-2	CASSLTAWGTGDPGYTF	TGCGCCAGCAGCTTGACGGCTTGGGGTACGGGGGACCCCGGCTACACCTTC
TRBV6-2/TRBV6-3	few	NA	TRBJ1-1	CASKFLWDTEAFF	TGTGCCAGCAAGTTCCTGTGGGACACTGAAGCTTTCTTT
TRBV7-2	NA	NA	TRBJ1-3	CASSSYIPTSGNTIYF	TGTGCCAGCAGCTCATATATACCCACCAGCGGAAACACCATATATTTT
TRBV10-2	few	NA	TRBJ1-1	CASSERGDGTEAFF	TGCGCCAGCAGTGAGCGCGGGGATGGCACTGAAGCTTTCTTT
TRBV9	NA	NA	TRBJ1-2	CASSVAATEFGYTF	TGTGCCAGCAGCGTAGCTGCAACGGAGTTTGGCTACACCTTC
TRBV12-3/TRBV12-4	many	NA	TRBJ1-2	CASSFGYGYTF	TGTGCCAGCAGTTTCGGATATGGCTACACCTTC
TRBV6-2/TRBV6-3	NA	NA	TRBJ1-2	CASSYSGYFYGYTF	TGTGCCAGCAGTTACTCCGGGTACTTCTATGGCTACACCTTC
TRBV29-1	NA	NA	TRBJ1-2	CSVELGYTF	TGCAGCGTTGAGCTTGGCTACACCTTC
TRBV7-6	NA	TRBD1	TRBJ2-2	CASSLADGTGRSGELFF	TGTGCCAGCAGCTTGGCAGACGGGACAGGGAGATCCGGGGAGCTGTTTTTT
TRBV6-6	NA	NA	TRBJ2-3	CASSSRDKGTDTQYF	TGTGCCAGCAGTTCCCGGGACAAAGGCACAGATACGCAGTATTTT
TRBV20-1	NA	TRBD1	TRBJ2-5	CSARGQFGETQYF	TGCAGTGCCAGGGGACAGTTCGGGGAGACCCAGTACTTC
TRBV18	few	NA	TRBJ1-5	CASSPNQGSGNQPQHF	TGTGCCAGCTCACCCAATCAGGGGTCGGGCAATCAGCCCCAGCATTTT
TRBV5-1	few	TRBD1	TRBJ2-7	CASAGGAIRDEQYF	TGCGCCAGCGCAGGGGGCGCTATCAGAGATGAGCAGTACTTC
TRBV7-2	NA	TRBD2	TRBJ2-5	CASGRGDVETQYF	TGTGCCAGCGGTCGGGGGGACGTGGAGACCCAGTACTTC
TRBV18	NA	TRBD1	TRBJ1-4	CASSPADRDEKLFF	TGTGCCAGCTCACCAGCCGACAGGGATGAAAAACTGTTTTTT
TRBV5-1	NA	NA	TRBJ2-7	CASSPDIGSYEQYF	TGCGCCAGCAGCCCGGACATTGGATCCTACGAGCAGTACTTC
TRBV6-1	NA	NA	TRBJ1-1	CASRPEYMNTEAFF	TGTGCCAGCAGACCAGAGTACATGAACACTGAAGCTTTCTTT
TRBV4-1	few	NA	TRBJ1-5	CASSQVQAGAEGTQHF	TGCGCCAGCAGCCAAGTCCAGGCCGGTGCGGAAGGGACCCAGCATTTT
TRBV15	few	NA	TRBJ1-4	CATSRVGRENEKLFF	TGTGCCACCAGCAGAGTGGGCAGGGAAAATGAAAAACTGTTTTTT